This T cell receptor (beta chain) was captured in a study of T-cell memory formation after mild COVID-19. Study findings and constraints: Prior to infection, memory already included some responding clones, suggesting cross-reactive memory joined. Mainly CM and EM harbored the contracting CD4+ clones; mainly EMRA harbored the CD8+ ones. Balance between CD4 and CD8 was seen in clones contracting day 15 to 85, and a CD4+ lean was seen in later expanders.

The TCR alpha and TCR beta cDNA libraries, bearing sample barcodes and UMIs, were generated by 5'RACE using constant-segment primers. TCRdb fed the 5' RACE reads into MiXCR, producing one record per CDR3 protein. The sample consists of about 340,000 distinct CDR3 sequences, approximately 15% of them appearing once. On this clonotype: Its antigen remains unidentified.

This CDR3 is 13 amino acids long. In germline, CDR1 is LNHNV, CDR2 YYDKDF (reference sequence). Deletions cut 3 bases from V and 10 bases from J, with 12 bases between. The chain links TRBV15 to TRBJ1-4; possible D gene TRBD1, 6 bases. The source is a man younger than 35 who had mild COVID-19 (a few samples of this study predate the infection). Cell type and time point are not known. Input material: PBMCs or a T cell subset sorted from them (not recorded which). The CDR3 nucleotides read TGTGCCACCAGCAGCCCCGGGGGCGGAAAACTGTTTTTT. This codes for CATSSPGGGKLFF. Full variable domain (rest looked up from reference TRBV15 and TRBJ1-4): DAMVIQNPRYQVTQFGKPVTLSCSQTLNHNVMYWYQQKSSQAPKLLFHYYDKDFNNEADTPDNFQSRRPNTSFCFLDIRSPGLGDTAMYLCATSSPGGGKLFFGSGTQLSVL.